Given below is one T cell receptor (beta chain) in context. Its antigen is undetermined. Germline V gene data show CDR1 as SGHAT and CDR2 as FQNNGV. After removal of 2 bases from V and 3 bases from J, the junction contained 6 bases not matched to a gene. The CDR3 contains 15 residues. This sample was taken from a study of early T cells in non-severe SARS-CoV-2 infection. Study summary: Sequencing input comprised bulk RNA from unsorted whole blood; chain pairing was not available. Overall study findings and caveats: Private and CD4 specificities were missed by VDJdb matching, which favored anti-spike CD8 responses.

In the library, individual cDNA molecules carried attached unique molecular identifiers. TCRdb re-derived calls from the 5' RACE reads in MiXCR, one entry per CDR3 protein. The sample includes about 110,000 distinct CDR3 sequences, around an eighth of them seen just once. This chain joins TRBV11-2 and TRBJ2-5; TRBD1 aligns across 7 bases. The sequence was collected from an adult who was a healthcare worker with PCR-confirmed SARS-CoV-2 infection or an uninfected control (not recorded which). The sample taken for sequencing was whole blood. The CDR3 region is CASSLRGQVKETQYF. DNA of the CDR3: TGTGCCAGCAGCTTAAGAGGACAGGTCAAAGAGACCCAGTACTTC.